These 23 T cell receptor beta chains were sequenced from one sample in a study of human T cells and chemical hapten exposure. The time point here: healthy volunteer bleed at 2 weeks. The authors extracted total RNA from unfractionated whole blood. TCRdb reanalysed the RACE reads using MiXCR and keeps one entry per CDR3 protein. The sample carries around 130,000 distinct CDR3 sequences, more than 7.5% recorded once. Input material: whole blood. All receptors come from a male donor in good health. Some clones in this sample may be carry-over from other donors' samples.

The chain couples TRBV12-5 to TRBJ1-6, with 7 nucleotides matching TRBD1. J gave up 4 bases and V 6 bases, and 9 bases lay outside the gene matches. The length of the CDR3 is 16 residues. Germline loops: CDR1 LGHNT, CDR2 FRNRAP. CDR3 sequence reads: CASGTTGAGYNSPLHF. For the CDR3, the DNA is TGTGCTAGTGGCACTACAGGGGCGGGATATAATTCACCCCTCCACTTT.

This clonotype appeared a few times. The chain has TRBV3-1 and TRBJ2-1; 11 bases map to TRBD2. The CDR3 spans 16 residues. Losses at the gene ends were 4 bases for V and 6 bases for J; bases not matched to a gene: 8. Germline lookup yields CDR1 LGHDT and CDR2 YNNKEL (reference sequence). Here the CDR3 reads CASSLNPGLAANEQFF. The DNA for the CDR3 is TGTGCCAGCAGCCTTAATCCGGGACTAGCGGCCAATGAGCAGTTCTTC.

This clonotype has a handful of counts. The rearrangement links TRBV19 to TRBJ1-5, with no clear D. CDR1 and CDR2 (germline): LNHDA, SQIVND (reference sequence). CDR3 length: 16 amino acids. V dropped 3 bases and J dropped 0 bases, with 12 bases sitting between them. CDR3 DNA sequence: TGTGCCAGTAGTATCATGGGAGAAGCTAGCAATCAGCCCCAGCATTTT. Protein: CASSIMGEASNQPQHF.

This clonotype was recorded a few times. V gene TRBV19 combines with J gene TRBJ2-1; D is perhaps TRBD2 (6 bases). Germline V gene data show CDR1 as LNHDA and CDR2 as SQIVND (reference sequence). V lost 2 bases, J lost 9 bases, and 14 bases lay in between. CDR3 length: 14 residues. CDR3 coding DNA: TGTGCCAGTAGTATACTCCCGGGAGTTGTTGAGCAGTTCTTC. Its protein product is CASSILPGVVEQFF.

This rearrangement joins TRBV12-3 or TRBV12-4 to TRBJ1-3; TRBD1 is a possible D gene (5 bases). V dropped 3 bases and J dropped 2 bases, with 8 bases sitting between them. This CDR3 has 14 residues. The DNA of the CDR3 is TGTGCCAGCAGTTTCCTCAGGGCTGGAAACACCATATATTTT. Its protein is CASSFLRAGNTIYF.

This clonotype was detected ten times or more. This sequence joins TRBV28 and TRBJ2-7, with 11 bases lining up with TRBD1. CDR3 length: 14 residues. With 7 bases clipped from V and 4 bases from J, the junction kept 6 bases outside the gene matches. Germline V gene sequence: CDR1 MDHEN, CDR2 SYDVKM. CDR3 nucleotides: TGTGCCAGCATTTCCGGACAGGGGGCGTACGAGCAGTACTTC. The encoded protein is CASISGQGAYEQYF.

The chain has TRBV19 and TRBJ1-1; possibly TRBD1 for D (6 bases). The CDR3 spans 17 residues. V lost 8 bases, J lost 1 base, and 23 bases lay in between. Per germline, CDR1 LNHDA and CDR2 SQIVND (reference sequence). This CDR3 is CASGYRTVGIRNTEAFF. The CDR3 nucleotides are TGTGCCAGTGGCTACCGGACAGTAGGGATTCGGAACACTGAAGCTTTCTTT.

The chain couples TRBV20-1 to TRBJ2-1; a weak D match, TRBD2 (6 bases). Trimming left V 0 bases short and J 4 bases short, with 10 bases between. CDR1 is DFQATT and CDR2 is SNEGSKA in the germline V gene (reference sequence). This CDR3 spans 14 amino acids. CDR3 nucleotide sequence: TGCAGTGCTAGAGATGCCCGGGGGTACAATGAGCAGTTCTTC. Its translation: CSARDARGYNEQFF.

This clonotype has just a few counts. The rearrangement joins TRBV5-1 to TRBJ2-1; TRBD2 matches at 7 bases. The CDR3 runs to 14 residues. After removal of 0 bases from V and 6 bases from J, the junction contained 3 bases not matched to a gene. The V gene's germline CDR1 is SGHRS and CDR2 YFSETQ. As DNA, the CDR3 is TGCGCCAGCAGCTTGGGAGCGGGACCCAATGAGCAGTTCTTC. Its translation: CASSLGAGPNEQFF. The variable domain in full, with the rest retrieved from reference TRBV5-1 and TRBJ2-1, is KAGVTQTPRYLIKTRGQQVTLSCSPISGHRSVSWYQQTPGQGLQFLFEYFSETQRNKGNFPGRFSGRQFSNSRSEMNVSTLELGDSALYLCASSLGAGPNEQFFGPGTRLTVL.

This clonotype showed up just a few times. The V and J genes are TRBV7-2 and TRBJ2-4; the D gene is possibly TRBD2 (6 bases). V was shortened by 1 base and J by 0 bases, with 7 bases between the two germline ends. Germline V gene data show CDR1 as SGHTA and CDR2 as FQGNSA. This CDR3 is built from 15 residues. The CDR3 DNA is TGTGCCAGCAGCTTAGGCGGGATAGCCAAAAACATTCAGTACTTC. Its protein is CASSLGGIAKNIQYF. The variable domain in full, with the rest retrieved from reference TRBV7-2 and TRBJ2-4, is GAGVSQSPSNKVTEKGKDVELRCDPISGHTALYWYRQSLGQGLEFLIYFQGNSAPDKSGLPSDRFSAERTGGSVSTLTIQRTQQEDSAVYLCASSLGGIAKNIQYFGAGTRLSVL.

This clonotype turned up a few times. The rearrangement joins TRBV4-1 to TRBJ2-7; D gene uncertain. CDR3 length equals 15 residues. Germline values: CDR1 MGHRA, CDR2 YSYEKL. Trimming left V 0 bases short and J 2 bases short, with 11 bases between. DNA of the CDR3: TGCGCCAGCAGCCAAGATAAAGGCAGGACCTACGAGCAGTACTTC. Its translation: CASSQDKGRTYEQYF.

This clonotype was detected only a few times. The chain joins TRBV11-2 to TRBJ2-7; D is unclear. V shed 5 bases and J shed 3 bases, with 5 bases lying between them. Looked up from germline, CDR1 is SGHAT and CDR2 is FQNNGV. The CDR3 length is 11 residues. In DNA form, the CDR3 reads TGTGCCAGCAGCCCTTTCTACGAGCAGTACTTC. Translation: CASSPFYEQYF.

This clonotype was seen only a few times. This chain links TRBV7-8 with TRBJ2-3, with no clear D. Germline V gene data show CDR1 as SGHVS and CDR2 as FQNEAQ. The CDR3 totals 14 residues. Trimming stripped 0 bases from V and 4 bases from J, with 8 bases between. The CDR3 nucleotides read TGTGCCAGCAGCTTAGCGGTCTTTGCAGATACGCAGTATTTT. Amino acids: CASSLAVFADTQYF.

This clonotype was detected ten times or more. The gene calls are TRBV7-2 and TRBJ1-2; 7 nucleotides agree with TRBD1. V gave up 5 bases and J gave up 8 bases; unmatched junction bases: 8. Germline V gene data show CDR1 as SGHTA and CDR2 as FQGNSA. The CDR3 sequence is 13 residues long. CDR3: CASSKRTGEGYTF. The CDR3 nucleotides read TGTGCCAGCAGCAAAAGGACAGGAGAAGGCTACACCTTC.

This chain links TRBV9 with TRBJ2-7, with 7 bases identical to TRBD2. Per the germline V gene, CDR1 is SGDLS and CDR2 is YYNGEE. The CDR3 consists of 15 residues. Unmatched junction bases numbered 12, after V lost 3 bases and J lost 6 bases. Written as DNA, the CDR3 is TGTGCCAGCAGCGACTCGGGACTAAGCTATGCCGAGCAGTACTTC. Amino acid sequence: CASSDSGLSYAEQYF.

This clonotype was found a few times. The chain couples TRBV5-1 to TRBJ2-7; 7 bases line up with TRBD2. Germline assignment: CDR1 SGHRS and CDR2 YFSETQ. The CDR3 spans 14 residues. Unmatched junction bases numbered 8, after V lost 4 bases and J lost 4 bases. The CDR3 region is CASSPSSGMYEQYF. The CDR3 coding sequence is TGCGCCAGCAGCCCCTCTAGCGGTATGTACGAGCAGTACTTC.

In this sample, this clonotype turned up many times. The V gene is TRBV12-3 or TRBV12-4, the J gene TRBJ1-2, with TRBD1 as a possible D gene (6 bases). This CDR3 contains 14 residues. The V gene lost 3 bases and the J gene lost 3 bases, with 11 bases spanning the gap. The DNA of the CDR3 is TGTGCCAGCAGTTTTGGGGGCAGGGACTATGGCTACACCTTC. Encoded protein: CASSFGGRDYGYTF.

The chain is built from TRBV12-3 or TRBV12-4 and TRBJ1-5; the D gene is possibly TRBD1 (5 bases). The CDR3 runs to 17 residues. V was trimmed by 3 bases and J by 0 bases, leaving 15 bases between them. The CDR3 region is CASSFFAGGASNQPQHF. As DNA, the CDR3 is TGTGCCAGCAGTTTTTTCGCCGGAGGGGCTAGCAATCAGCCCCAGCATTTT.

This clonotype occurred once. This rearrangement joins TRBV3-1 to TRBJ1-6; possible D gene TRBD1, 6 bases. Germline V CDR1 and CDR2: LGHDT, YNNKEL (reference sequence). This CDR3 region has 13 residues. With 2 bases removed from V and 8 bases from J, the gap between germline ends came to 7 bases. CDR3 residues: CASSQNRDSPLHF. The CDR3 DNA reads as TGTGCCAGCAGCCAAAACAGGGATTCACCCCTCCACTTT. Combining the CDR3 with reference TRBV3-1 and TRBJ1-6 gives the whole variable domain DTAVSQTPKYLVTQMGNDKSIKCEQNLGHDTMYWYKQDSKKFLKIMFSYNNKELIINETVPNRFSPKSPDKAHLNLHINSLELGDSAVYFCASSQNRDSPLHFGNGTRLTVT.

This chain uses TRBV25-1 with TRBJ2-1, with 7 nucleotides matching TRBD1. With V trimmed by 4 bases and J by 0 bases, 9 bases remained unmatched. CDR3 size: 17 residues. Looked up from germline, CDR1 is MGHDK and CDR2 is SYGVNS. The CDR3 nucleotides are TGTGCCAGCAGTGCTCATGCACAGGGGAGCTCCTACAATGAGCAGTTCTTC. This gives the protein CASSAHAQGSSYNEQFF. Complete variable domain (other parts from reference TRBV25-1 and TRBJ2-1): EADIYQTPRYLVIGTGKKITLECSQTMGHDKMYWYQQDPGMELHLIHYSYGVNSTEKGDLSSESTVSRIRTEHFPLTLESARPSHTSQYLCASSAHAQGSSYNEQFFGPGTRLTVL.

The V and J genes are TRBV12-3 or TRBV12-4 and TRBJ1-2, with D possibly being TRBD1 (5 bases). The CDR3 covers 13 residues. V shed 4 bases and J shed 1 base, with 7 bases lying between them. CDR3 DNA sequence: TGTGCCAGCAGTTACGGGGGTAACTATGGCTACACCTTC. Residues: CASSYGGNYGYTF.

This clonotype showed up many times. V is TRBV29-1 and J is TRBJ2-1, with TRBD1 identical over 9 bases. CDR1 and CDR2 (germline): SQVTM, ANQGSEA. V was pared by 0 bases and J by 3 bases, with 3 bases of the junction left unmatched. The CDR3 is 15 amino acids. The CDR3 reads CSVEDRDRVYNEQFF. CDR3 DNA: TGCAGCGTTGAAGACAGGGACAGGGTCTACAATGAGCAGTTCTTC.

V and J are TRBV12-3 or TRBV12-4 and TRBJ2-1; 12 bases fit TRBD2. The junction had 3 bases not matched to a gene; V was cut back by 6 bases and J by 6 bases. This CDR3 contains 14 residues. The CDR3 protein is CASSLGLAGNEQFF. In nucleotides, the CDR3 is TGTGCCAGCAGCCTGGGACTAGCGGGCAATGAGCAGTTCTTC.